A single T cell receptor beta chain is shown here with its context. Many counts were recorded for this clonotype. Its antigen is not yet known. The sample holds no much larger clone one base away, and base qualities are not on file. Every donor was a healthy Caucasian. Three pairs of female monozygotic twins, all aged about 18 to 30 years, were included in the twin cohort. Peripheral blood mononuclear cells were the source from which RNA for the TCR libraries was isolated. Library creation used 5' RACE. Sequencer: Illumina HiSeq 2000. Template switching introduced a universal primer binding site; the final cDNA contained a unique molecular identifier, enabling accurate counting of TCR cDNA molecules. First-strand cDNA for TCR alpha and beta chains was synthesized from specific primers in the conserved constant-segment region. To control for contamination, every cDNA library carried two barcodes: a SMART-Mk sample barcode plus Illumina barcodes. TruSeq adapter sequences, together with Illumina sample barcodes, were added in two successive PCR steps. Sequencing of the TCR alpha and beta cDNA libraries was done on the Illumina HiSeq platform using custom primers. Under the source paper's analysis protocol: Raw reads were processed with MiGEC to extract unique molecular identifiers, and MiXCR was used to determine CDR3 positions. Recombination models were inferred per individual with the repgenHMM and IGoR tools using an EM algorithm. Shared clonotypes were analyzed with the tcR package in R, and sharing was normalized by the product of cloneset sizes. To study raw recombination without the effects of thymic and clonal selection, out-of-frame nonproductive sequences were analyzed. TCRdb ran its own pipeline on the public reads, namely fastp trimming at Q25 and MiXCR clone calling, and kept in-frame beta chains. For every CDR3 protein sequence, its rows merge into one entry that carries the most common genes and DNA. The V and J calls shown here were made by TCRdb, not taken from the authors' results. For this sample there are about 790,000 distinct CDR3 sequences; 18% appear just once. Roughly 13% of the sample goes to the ten largest clones.

Via the germline V gene, CDR1 is SGHVS and CDR2 FQNEAQ. V is reduced by 5 bases and J by 5 bases, leaving a spacing of 9 bases between them. The CDR3 has 13 amino acids, counting the end cysteine and phenylalanine. Only the CDR3 DNA stays, 39 bases, in frame from base 1. This entry is derived from a study of identical twins (dated by TCRdb to about 2016). Study-wide context: To test whether fetal clonotypes persist, the study used deep sequencing on TCR alpha and beta repertoires from monozygotic twins, unrelated adults of various ages, and cord blood. To rule out contamination, the twin experiments were replicated at different times with different library preparation protocols.

General conclusions and limits of the study: Abundant cord blood beta clonotypes had fewer insertions, young adult naive repertoires showed a similar but weaker trend, and memory repertoires showed no such trend. Compared with coincidental sharing between unrelated individuals, out-of-frame TCR alpha sequences shared between twins showed an excess of sequences with low generation probability. In monozygotic twins, out-of-frame TCR alpha sharing was systematically underestimated by recombination models, although the models agreed with sharing between unrelated individuals. Excess twin sharing in beta out-of-frame sequences was weaker because fewer shared sequences lowered the signal-to-noise ratio. Because the same donors could not be followed over many years, the conclusions depended on cross-sectional statistical analysis. Invariant T cells such as MAIT and iNKT could partly confound zero-insertion analyses, though diverse VJ usage argued against this for most clonotypes.

The same sample was also used in a study of T cells expressing NK-cell markers. The second study's authors report: TCR beta-chain repertoires were profiled in sorted CD3+CD56+NKG2C+, CD3+CD56+NKG2C- and CD3+CD56-NKG2C+ T-cell subsets from several donors. Seven of the eight sequenced donors were HCMV-seropositive and one was HCMV-seronegative. In several experiments an anti-gammadeltaTCR antibody was added to restrict sorting to alphabetaTCR-expressing T cells. In a handful of donors, the dominant CD3+CD56+NKG2C+ clonotypes ranked among the top 10 CD8+ clonotypes, making up 1.0-7.0% of CD8+ T cells. Those dominant clonotypes were again the most abundant among CD3+CD56-NKG2C+ cells in several donors, at roughly 28.3-65%. Whether the expanded NKG2C-expressing T cell clones were specific for HCMV antigens was left unclear. The eight sequenced donors were randomly selected healthy volunteers, three men and five women. HCMV-specific IgG was detected in serum with a commercial ELISA kit to determine HCMV serostatus. For about six donors, bulk peripheral blood T-cell repertoires were additionally sequenced from unsorted PBMC. MIGEC handled demultiplexing of the reads and grouping by UMI, while MiTCR was used to assemble and quantify clonotypes. To exclude erroneous sequences, only TCR cDNA sequences supported by at least two reads were retained. Downstream repertoire analysis used the tcR package, and clonotypes were matched across fractions by CDR3 nucleotide sequence plus V segment. VDJmatch was used to annotate antigen specificity against VDJdb, with one amino acid substitution allowed in CDR3.

The rearranged segments are TRBV7-8 and TRBJ2-2; there is no confident call for the D gene. The receptor was isolated from a woman between 18 and 29 years old in good health. The sequenced sample was PBMCs. The nucleotide sequence is given as TGTGCCAGCAGCCTGGTCACTACCGGGGAGCTGTTTTTT. Its product reads: CASSLVTTGELFF.